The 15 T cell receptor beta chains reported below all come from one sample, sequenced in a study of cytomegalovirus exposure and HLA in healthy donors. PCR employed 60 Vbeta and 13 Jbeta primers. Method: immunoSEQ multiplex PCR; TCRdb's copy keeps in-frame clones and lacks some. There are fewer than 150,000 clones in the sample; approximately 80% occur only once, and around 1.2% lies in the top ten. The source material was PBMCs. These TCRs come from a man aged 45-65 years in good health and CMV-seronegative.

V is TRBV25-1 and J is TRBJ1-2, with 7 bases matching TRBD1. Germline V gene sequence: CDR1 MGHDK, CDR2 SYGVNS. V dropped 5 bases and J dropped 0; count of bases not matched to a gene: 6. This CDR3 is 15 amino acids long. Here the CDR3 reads CASSPADRSNYGYTF. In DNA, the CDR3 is TGTGCCAGCAGTCCTGCGGACAGGTCTAACTATGGCTACACCTTC.

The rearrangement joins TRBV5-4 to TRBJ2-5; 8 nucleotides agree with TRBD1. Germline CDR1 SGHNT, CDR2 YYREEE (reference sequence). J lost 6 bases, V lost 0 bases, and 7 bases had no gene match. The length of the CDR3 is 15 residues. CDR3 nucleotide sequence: TGTGCCAGCAGCTTGGGGACAGGGATCGGGAAGACCCAGTACTTC. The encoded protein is CASSLGTGIGKTQYF.

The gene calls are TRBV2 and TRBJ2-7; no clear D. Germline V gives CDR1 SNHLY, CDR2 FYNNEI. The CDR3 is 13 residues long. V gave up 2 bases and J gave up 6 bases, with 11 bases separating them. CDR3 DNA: TGTGCCAGCAGTGAAAATAGCATTGGCGAGCAGTACTTC. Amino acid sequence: CASSENSIGEQYF.

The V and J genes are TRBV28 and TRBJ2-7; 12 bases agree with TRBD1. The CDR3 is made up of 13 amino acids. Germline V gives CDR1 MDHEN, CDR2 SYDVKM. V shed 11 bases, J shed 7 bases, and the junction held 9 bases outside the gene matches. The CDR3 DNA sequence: TGTGCCGTTACGGGGACAGGGGGCCGGGAGCAGTACTTC. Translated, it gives CAVTGTGGREQYF.

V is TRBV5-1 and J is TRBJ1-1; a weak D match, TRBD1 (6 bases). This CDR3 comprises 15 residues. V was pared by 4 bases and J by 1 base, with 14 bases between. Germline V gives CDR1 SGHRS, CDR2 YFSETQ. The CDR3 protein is CASSRDGQKNTEAFF. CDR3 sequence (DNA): TGCGCCAGCAGCCGGGACGGACAGAAGAACACTGAAGCTTTCTTT. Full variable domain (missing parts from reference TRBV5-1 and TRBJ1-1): KAGVTQTPRYLIKTRGQQVTLSCSPISGHRSVSWYQQTPGQGLQFLFEYFSETQRNKGNFPGRFSGRQFSNSRSEMNVSTLELGDSALYLCASSRDGQKNTEAFFGQGTRLTVV.

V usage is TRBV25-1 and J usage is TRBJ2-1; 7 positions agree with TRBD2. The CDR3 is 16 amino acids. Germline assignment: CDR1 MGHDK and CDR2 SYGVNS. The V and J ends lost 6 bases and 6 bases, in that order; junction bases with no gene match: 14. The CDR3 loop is CASRQTWGGRLNEQFF. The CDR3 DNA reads TGTGCCAGCAGACAAACGTGGGGGGGTAGGCTCAATGAGCAGTTCTTC.

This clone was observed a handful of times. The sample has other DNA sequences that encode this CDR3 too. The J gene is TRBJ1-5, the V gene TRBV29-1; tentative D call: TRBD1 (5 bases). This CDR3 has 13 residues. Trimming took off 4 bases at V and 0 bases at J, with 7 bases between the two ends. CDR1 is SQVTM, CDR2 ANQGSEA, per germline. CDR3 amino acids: CSVAQDSNQPQHF. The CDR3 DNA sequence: TGCAGCGTTGCACAGGATAGCAATCAGCCCCAGCATTTT.

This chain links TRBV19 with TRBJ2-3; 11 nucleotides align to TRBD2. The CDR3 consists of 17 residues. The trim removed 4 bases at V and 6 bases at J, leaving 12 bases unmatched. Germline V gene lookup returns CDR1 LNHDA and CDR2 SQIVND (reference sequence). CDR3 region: CASSKMLAGGPGDTQYF. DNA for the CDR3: TGTGCCAGTAGTAAAATGTTAGCGGGAGGGCCTGGGGATACGCAGTATTTT. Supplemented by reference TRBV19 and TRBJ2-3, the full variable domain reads DGGITQSPKYLFRKEGQNVTLSCEQNLNHDAMYWYRQDPGQGLRLIYYSQIVNDFQKGDIAEGYSVSREKKESFPLTVTSAQKNPTAFYLCASSKMLAGGPGDTQYFGPGTRLTVL.

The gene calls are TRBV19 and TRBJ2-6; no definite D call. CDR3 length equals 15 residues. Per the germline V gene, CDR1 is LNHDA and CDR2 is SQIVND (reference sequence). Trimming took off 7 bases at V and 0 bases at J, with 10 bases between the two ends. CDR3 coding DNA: TGTGCCAGTACTACCGCTGGCTCTGGGGCCAACGTCCTGACTTTC. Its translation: CASTTAGSGANVLTF.

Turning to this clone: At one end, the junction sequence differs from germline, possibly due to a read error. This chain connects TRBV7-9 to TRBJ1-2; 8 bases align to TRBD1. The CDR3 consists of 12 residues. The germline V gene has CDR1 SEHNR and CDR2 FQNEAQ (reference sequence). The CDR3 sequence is CAGSLDRGGYTF. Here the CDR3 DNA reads TGTGCCGGCAGCTTAGACAGGGGTGGCTACACCTTC.

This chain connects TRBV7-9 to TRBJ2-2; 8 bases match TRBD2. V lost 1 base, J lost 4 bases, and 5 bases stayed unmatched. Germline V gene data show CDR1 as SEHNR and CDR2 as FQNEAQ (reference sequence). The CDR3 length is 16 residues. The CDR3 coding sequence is TGTGCCAGCAGCTTAGAGCGGGAGTATCCCACCGGGGAGCTGTTTTTT. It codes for CASSLEREYPTGELFF.

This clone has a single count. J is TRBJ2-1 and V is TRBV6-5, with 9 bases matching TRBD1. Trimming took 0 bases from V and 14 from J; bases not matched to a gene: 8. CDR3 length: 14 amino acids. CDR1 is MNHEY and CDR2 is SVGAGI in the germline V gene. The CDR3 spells CASSYSTVGTGKFF. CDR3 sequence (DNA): TGTGCCAGCAGTTACTCGACTGTGGGGACAGGGAAGTTCTTC.

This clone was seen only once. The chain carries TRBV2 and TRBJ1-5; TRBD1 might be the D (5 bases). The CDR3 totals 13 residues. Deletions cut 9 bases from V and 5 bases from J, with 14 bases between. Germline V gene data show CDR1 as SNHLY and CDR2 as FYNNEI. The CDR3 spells CASSGGGHQPQHF. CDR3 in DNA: TGTGCCAGTTCCGGGGGGGGACATCAGCCCCAGCATTTT.

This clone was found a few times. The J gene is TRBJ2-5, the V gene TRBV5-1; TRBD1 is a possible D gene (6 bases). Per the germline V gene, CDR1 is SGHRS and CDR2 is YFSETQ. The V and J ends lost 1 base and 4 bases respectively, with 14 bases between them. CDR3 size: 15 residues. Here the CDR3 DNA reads TGCGCCAGCAGCTTGATTGGACAGATCCCAGAGACCCAGTACTTC. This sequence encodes CASSLIGQIPETQYF.

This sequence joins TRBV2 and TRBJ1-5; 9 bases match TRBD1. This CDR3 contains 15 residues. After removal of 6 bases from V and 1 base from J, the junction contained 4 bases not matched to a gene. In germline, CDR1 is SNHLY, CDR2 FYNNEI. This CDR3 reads CASRLTGGSNQPQHF. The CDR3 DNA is TGTGCCAGCAGGTTGACAGGGGGAAGCAATCAGCCCCAGCATTTT.